The next 27 T cell receptor beta chains were all read from a single sample in a study of T cell responses to AZD1222 COVID-19 vaccine. This table comes from immunoSEQ multiplex PCR, and its TCRdb copy is limited to in-frame clones, with some not included. The repertoire has about 120,000 clones, about 90% of them found once; the top ten carry around 15%. The sample in question was peripheral blood, obtained on day 0 of AZD1222 vaccination. The receptor source for this set is an adult in good health.

This clone was counted between two and nine times. The chain links TRBV10-2 to TRBJ1-2; tentatively, D is TRBD1 (5 bases). Germline values: CDR1 WSHSY, CDR2 SAAADI. Trimming stripped 3 bases from V and 4 bases from J, with 12 bases between. The CDR3 loop spans 14 amino acids. The CDR3 sequence is CASSDWGTPYGYTF. The CDR3 nucleotides read TGCGCCAGCAGTGACTGGGGCACCCCCTATGGCTACACCTTC.

The chain couples TRBV11-2 to TRBJ2-5, with D tentatively TRBD2 (6 bases). Germline V gives CDR1 SGHAT, CDR2 FQNNGV. V lost 9 bases and J lost 2, with 13 bases in between. The CDR3 totals 13 residues. DNA for the CDR3: TGTGCCAGTGGTACGGGGGTACAAGAGACCCAGTACTTC. It codes for CASGTGVQETQYF.

CDR3 sequence reads: CASILPGLAEGDGELFF. As DNA, the CDR3 is TGTGCCAGCATCCTACCGGGACTAGCGGAGGGGGACGGGGAGCTGTTTTTT. The chain joins TRBV7-9 to TRBJ2-2, with 11 bases identical to TRBD2. The germline V gene encodes CDR1 SEHNR and CDR2 FQNEAQ (reference sequence). The J segment lost 7 bases and the V segment lost 7 bases, leaving 14 bases of the junction unmatched. The CDR3 extends over 17 amino acids.

The rearrangement joins TRBV5-1 to TRBJ2-7, with a tentative D call TRBD2 (6 bases). The CDR3 consists of 14 residues. The ends were cut back, 0 bases at V and 2 bases at J, with 9 bases in the middle. In germline, CDR1 is SGHRS, CDR2 YFSETQ. The CDR3 region has the DNA TGCGCCAGCAGCTTGGTTGGAGGGACCTACGAGCAGTACTTC. It is translated as CASSLVGGTYEQYF.

J is TRBJ1-6 and V is TRBV5-1; D remains unclear. Germline V lookup: CDR1 SGHRS, CDR2 YFSETQ. Trimming pared 4 bases from V and 4 bases from J, leaving 6 bases between. The CDR3 has 13 residues. CDR3 sequence (DNA): TGCGCCAGCAGCACCCGTTATAATTCACCCCTCCACTTT. Translation: CASSTRYNSPLHF.

The chain uses TRBV10-3 and TRBJ2-1, with 14 bases lining up with TRBD2. From germline, CDR1 is ENHRY and CDR2 SYGVKD. The V gene end was trimmed by 5 bases and the J gene end by 0 bases; junction bases not matched to a gene: 6. The CDR3 sequence is 18 residues long. The CDR3 loop is CAISQGTSGRSSYNEQFF. CDR3 nucleotide sequence: TGTGCCATCAGTCAAGGGACTAGCGGGAGAAGCTCCTACAATGAGCAGTTCTTC.

V is TRBV5-1 and J is TRBJ1-2; 7 bases are shared with TRBD1. With V trimmed by 5 bases and J by 1 base, 5 bases remained unmatched. CDR1 and CDR2 from the germline V gene are SGHRS and YFSETQ. The CDR3 runs 14 residues. CDR3 loop: CASRVTGVNYGYTF. In DNA, the CDR3 is TGCGCCAGCAGGGTAACAGGGGTTAACTATGGCTACACCTTC.

The chain employs TRBV9 and TRBJ2-3; 8 bases agree with TRBD2. The length of the CDR3 is 16 residues. Germline values: CDR1 SGDLS, CDR2 YYNGEE. Germline trimming cut 0 bases from V and 4 bases from J; bases unmatched to any gene: 7. CDR3 region: CASSVEAGLAPDTQYF. DNA for the CDR3: TGTGCCAGCAGCGTAGAGGCAGGACTAGCACCAGATACGCAGTATTTT.

V is TRBV6-5 and J is TRBJ2-1, with 9 bases fitting TRBD1. Germline assignment: CDR1 MNHEY and CDR2 SVGAGI. Trimming took 7 bases from V and 9 from J; bases not matched to a gene: 13. The CDR3 consists of 15 residues. The CDR3 coding sequence is TGTGCCAGCACTGTGACAGGGGGTTTTTATGGTGAGCAGTTCTTC. Amino acids: CASTVTGGFYGEQFF.

The table lists this clone with a count of one. The rearrangement uses TRBV6-2 or TRBV6-3 and TRBJ2-5; D is possibly TRBD2 (6 bases). Between the trimmed V and J ends, which lost 5 bases and 5 bases, there was a span of 9 bases. Germline CDR1 reads MNHEY; CDR2 reads SVGEGT. This CDR3 contains 12 residues. The CDR3 is CASSKGLETQYF. The CDR3 DNA reads TGTGCCAGCAGTAAGGGACTGGAGACCCAGTACTTC.

The chain uses TRBV18 and TRBJ2-2; D is perhaps TRBD1 or TRBD2 (5 bases each). The CDR3 is 15 amino acids. The V gene's germline CDR1 is KGHSH and CDR2 LQKENI. V dropped 5 bases and J dropped 0 bases, with 10 bases sitting between them. This CDR3 reads CASSSQGANTGELFF. CDR3 DNA: TGTGCCAGCTCAAGCCAGGGAGCGAACACCGGGGAGCTGTTTTTT.

The V gene is TRBV5-6, the J gene TRBJ1-6; tentative D call: TRBD1 (6 bases). V was trimmed by 5 bases and J by 3 bases, leaving 12 bases between them. Germline values: CDR1 SGHDT, CDR2 YYEEEE. There are 15 residues in the CDR3. Here the CDR3 reads CASSPTGYYNSPLHF. CDR3 sequence (DNA): TGTGCCAGCAGTCCTACAGGGTACTATAATTCACCCCTCCACTTT.

The CDR3 coding sequence is TGCGCCAGCAGCCAAGATCTAGGGAGGGAGCAGTACTTC. Translation gives CASSQDLGREQYF. V usage is TRBV4-1 and J usage is TRBJ2-7; TRBD2 is a possible D gene (6 bases). Germline CDR1 MGHRA, CDR2 YSYEKL. This CDR3 is built from 13 residues. Trimming shortened V by 0 bases and J by 7 bases, and 10 bases separated the two germline ends.

Comment on this clone: One end of the junction fails to match germline, which may point to a read error. The rearrangement links TRBV11-3 to TRBJ1-2; no reliable D call. The CDR3 loop spans 12 amino acids. CDR1 and CDR2 from the germline V gene are SGHNT and YENEEA. The CDR3 region has the DNA TGTGCCAGCAGCATAGAGGACCACTGCTACACCTTC. This sequence encodes CASSIEDHCYTF. Combining the CDR3 with reference TRBV11-3 and TRBJ1-2 gives the whole variable domain EAGVVQSPRYKIIEKKQPVAFWCNPISGHNTLYWYLQNLGQGPELLIRYENEEAVDDSQLPKDRFSAERLKGVDSTLKIQPAELGDSAVYLCASSIEDHCYTFGSGTRLTVV.

The CDR3 DNA follows: TGTGCCACCCGAACCACCGTAGTCTATGGCTACACCTTC. Translated, it gives CATRTTVVYGYTF. V usage is TRBV28 and J usage is TRBJ1-2; D is uncertain. Germline CDR1 is MDHEN and CDR2 is SYDVKM. The V end was cut by 10 bases, the J end by 4 bases, with 16 bases between. The CDR3 consists of 13 residues.

This chain joins TRBV7-2 and TRBJ1-1, with D hard to call. Trimming removed 1 base from V and 0 bases from J, with 6 bases in between. The length of the CDR3 is 14 residues. Germline V gene data show CDR1 as SGHTA and CDR2 as FQGNSA. The CDR3 nucleotides read TGTGCCAGCAGCTTAGTTCCGGTGAACACTGAAGCTTTCTTT. Translating it yields CASSLVPVNTEAFF.

The rearrangement links TRBV6-5 to TRBJ1-2; 8 nucleotides align to TRBD1. V shed 4 bases and J 2 bases; nucleotides not matched to a gene: 9. Germline V gene lookup returns CDR1 MNHEY and CDR2 SVGAGI. The CDR3 spans 16 residues. The CDR3 region has the DNA TGTGCCAGCAGTTTACGGACAGGGAAGGGGAACTATGGCTACACCTTC. It specifies CASSLRTGKGNYGYTF.

This chain uses TRBV15 with TRBJ2-1; TRBD2 aligns across 8 bases. The ends lost 5 bases at V and 5 bases at J; junction bases unmatched: 8. In germline, CDR1 is LNHNV, CDR2 YYDKDF (reference sequence). CDR3 size: 15 residues. CDR3 residues: CATSVQRERDNEQFF. CDR3 coding DNA: TGTGCCACCAGCGTTCAGCGGGAGCGAGACAATGAGCAGTTCTTC.

The chain links TRBV19 to TRBJ2-4; D perhaps matches TRBD2 (5 bases). Germline loops: CDR1 LNHDA, CDR2 SQIVND (reference sequence). The V gene lost 3 bases and the J gene lost 1 base, with 10 bases spanning the gap. The CDR3 extends over 15 amino acids. The chain's CDR3 is CASSIDRGAKNIQYF. CDR3 bases: TGTGCCAGTAGTATCGACCGCGGGGCCAAAAACATTCAGTACTTC.

This clone came up a few times. The chain recombines TRBV6-2 or TRBV6-3 with TRBJ2-7, with TRBD2 identical over 12 bases. Looked up from germline, CDR1 is MNHEY and CDR2 is SVGEGT. This CDR3 contains 16 residues. The V gene end was trimmed by 2 bases and the J gene end by 2 bases; junction bases not matched to a gene: 4. The CDR3 loop is CASSYGTSGFTYEQYF. In nucleotides, the CDR3 is TGTGCCAGCAGTTACGGGACTAGCGGGTTCACCTACGAGCAGTACTTC.

This chain connects TRBV27 to TRBJ2-7, with 8 bases identical to TRBD1. V gave up 2 bases and J gave up 1 base; unmatched junction bases: 4. CDR3 length equals 15 residues. Germline lookup yields CDR1 MNHEY and CDR2 SMNVEV (reference sequence). The chain's CDR3 is CASSLAGGVSYEQYF. The CDR3 DNA reads TGTGCCAGCAGTTTAGCAGGGGGCGTTTCCTACGAGCAGTACTTC.

This chain connects TRBV11-2 to TRBJ1-2; 10 bases are a match to TRBD1. The ends lost 0 bases at V and 8 bases at J; junction bases unmatched: 15. Germline loops: CDR1 SGHAT, CDR2 FQNNGV. The CDR3 is 18 amino acids. The CDR3 is CASSLDGTKTGQGYGYTF. The CDR3, as DNA: TGTGCCAGCAGCTTAGATGGCACTAAAACGGGACAGGGGTACGGCTACACCTTC.

The V gene is TRBV24-1, the J gene TRBJ2-1; no definite D call. This CDR3 comprises 11 residues. The germline V and J ends were trimmed by 1 base and 6 bases, with 0 bases remaining between them. Germline V gives CDR1 KGHDR, CDR2 SFDVKD. CDR3 in amino acids: CATSDFNEQFF. In DNA form, the CDR3 reads TGTGCCACCAGTGATTTCAATGAGCAGTTCTTC.

This rearrangement joins TRBV13 to TRBJ2-3, with TRBD2 identical over 11 bases. Germline V CDR1 and CDR2: PRHDT, FYEKMQ (reference sequence). This CDR3 is 15 amino acids long. The V segment lost 4 bases and the J segment 2 bases; nucleotides outside the gene matches: 2. The chain's CDR3 is CASSSTSGVTDTQYF. The CDR3 DNA reads as TGTGCCAGCAGCTCGACTAGCGGGGTCACAGATACGCAGTATTTT.

The rearrangement links TRBV7-9 to TRBJ2-2; D is possibly TRBD1 or TRBD2 (6 bases each). Germline CDR1 SEHNR, CDR2 FQNEAQ (reference sequence). V lost 1 base and J lost 3, with 9 bases in between. The CDR3 extends over 15 amino acids. The CDR3 DNA sequence: TGTGCCAGCAGCTTAGACAGGGAGGACACCGGGGAGCTGTTTTTT. Its protein product is CASSLDREDTGELFF. The full variable domain, completed using reference TRBV7-9 and TRBJ2-2, is DTGVSQNPRHKITKRGQNVTFRCDPISEHNRLYWYRQTLGQGPEFLTYFQNEAQLEKSRLLSDRFSAERPKGSFSTLEIQRTEQGDSAMYLCASSLDREDTGELFFGEGSRLTVL.

This rearrangement joins TRBV11-2 to TRBJ2-7; 7 bases fit TRBD2. CDR3 size: 16 residues. CDR1 SGHAT and CDR2 FQNNGV come from the germline V gene. Trimming removed 1 base from V and 4 bases from J; junction bases left unmatched: 10. The DNA for the CDR3 is TGTGCCAGCAGCTTAGTCGGCGGGAGACCCCTTTACGAGCAGTACTTC. It specifies CASSLVGGRPLYEQYF.

This clone is a singleton in its sample. This chain uses TRBV29-1 with TRBJ1-2; TRBD1 might be the D (6 bases). This CDR3 contains 13 residues. Germline loops: CDR1 SQVTM, CDR2 ANQGSEA. Trimming removed 7 bases from V and 2 bases from J, with 14 bases in between. In nucleotides, the CDR3 is TGCAGCGCCCAGATACAGGGCAACTATGGCTACACCTTC. This gives the protein CSAQIQGNYGYTF.